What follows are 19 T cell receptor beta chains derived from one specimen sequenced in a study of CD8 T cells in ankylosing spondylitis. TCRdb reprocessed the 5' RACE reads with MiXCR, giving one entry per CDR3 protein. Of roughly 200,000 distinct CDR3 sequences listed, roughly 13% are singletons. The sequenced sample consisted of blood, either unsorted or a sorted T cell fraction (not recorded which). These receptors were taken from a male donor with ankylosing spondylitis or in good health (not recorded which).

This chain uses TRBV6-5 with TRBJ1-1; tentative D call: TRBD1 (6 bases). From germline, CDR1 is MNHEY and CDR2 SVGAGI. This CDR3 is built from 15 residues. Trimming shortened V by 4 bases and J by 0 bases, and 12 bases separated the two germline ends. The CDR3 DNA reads TGTGCCAGCAGTTTTGCGGGGGCTCTGAACACTGAAGCTTTCTTT. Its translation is CASSFAGALNTEAFF.

CDR3 protein: CASSYSASGVSYEQYF. CDR3 DNA: TGTGCCAGCAGTTACTCGGCTAGCGGGGTCAGCTACGAGCAGTACTTC. The chain carries TRBV6-5 and TRBJ2-7; 9 nucleotides match TRBD2. The CDR3 is 16 residues long. The trim removed 0 bases at V and 3 bases at J, leaving 6 bases unmatched. Looked up from germline, CDR1 is MNHEY and CDR2 is SVGAGI.

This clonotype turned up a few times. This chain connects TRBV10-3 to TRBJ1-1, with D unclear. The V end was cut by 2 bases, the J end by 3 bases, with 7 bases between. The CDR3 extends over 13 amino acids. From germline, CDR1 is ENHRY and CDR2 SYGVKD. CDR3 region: CAISENRDTEAFF. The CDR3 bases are TGTGCCATCAGTGAGAACCGGGACACTGAAGCTTTCTTT.

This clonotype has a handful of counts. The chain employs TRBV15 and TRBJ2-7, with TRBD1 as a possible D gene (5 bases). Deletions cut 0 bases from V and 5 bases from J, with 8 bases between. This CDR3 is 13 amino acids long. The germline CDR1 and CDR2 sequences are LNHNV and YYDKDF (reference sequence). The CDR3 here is CATSRDLTDEQYF. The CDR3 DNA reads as TGTGCCACCAGCAGAGACCTGACAGACGAGCAGTACTTC.

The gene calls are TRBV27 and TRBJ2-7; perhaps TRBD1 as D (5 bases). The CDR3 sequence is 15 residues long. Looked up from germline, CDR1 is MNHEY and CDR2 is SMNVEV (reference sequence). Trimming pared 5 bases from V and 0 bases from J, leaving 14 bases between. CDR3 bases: TGTGCCAGCAGTCACCGACCGACAGTCTCCTACGAGCAGTACTTC. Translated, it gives CASSHRPTVSYEQYF.

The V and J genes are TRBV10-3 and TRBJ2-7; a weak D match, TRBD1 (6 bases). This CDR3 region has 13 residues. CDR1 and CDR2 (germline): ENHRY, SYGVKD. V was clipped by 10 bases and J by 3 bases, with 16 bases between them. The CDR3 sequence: CATSADSYYEQYF. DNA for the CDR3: TGTGCCACCAGCGCGGACAGTTACTACGAGCAGTACTTC.

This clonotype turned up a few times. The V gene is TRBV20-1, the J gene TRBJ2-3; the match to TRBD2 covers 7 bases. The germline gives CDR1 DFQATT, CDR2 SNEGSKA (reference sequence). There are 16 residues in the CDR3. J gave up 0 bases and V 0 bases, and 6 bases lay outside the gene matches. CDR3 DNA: TGCAGTGCTAGAGATTGGAGCGGGGCTAGCACAGATACGCAGTATTTT. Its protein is CSARDWSGASTDTQYF.

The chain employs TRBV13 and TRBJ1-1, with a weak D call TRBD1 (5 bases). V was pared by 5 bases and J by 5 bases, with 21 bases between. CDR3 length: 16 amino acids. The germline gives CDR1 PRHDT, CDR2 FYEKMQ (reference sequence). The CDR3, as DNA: TGTGCCAGCAGCCTATCCGCAGGGCTGGGGGGAACTGAAGCTTTCTTT. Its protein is CASSLSAGLGGTEAFF.

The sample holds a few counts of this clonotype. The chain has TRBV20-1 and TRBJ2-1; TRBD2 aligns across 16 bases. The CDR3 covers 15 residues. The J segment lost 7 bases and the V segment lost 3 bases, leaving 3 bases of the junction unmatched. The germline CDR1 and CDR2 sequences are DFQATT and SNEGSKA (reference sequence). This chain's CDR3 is CSARGLAGGLNEQFF. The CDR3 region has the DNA TGCAGTGCTAGGGGACTAGCGGGGGGGCTGAATGAGCAGTTCTTC.

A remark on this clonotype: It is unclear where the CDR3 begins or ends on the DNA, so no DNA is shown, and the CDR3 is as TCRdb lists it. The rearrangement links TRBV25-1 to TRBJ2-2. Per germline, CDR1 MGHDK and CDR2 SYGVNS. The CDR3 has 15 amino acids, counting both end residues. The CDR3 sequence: CASSVTGPTGELFFF.

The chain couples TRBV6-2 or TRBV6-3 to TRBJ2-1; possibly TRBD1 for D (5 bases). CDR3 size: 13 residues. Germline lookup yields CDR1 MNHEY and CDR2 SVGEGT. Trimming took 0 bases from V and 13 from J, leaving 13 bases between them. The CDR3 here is CASSYSTQGVQFF. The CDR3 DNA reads TGTGCCAGCAGTTACTCCACCCAGGGTGTACAGTTCTTC.

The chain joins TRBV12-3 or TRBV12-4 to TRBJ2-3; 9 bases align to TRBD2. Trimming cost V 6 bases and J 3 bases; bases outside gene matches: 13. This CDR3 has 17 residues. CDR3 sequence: CASSFSGGHVFTDTQYF. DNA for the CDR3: TGTGCCAGCAGCTTCAGCGGGGGGCATGTCTTTACAGATACGCAGTATTTT.

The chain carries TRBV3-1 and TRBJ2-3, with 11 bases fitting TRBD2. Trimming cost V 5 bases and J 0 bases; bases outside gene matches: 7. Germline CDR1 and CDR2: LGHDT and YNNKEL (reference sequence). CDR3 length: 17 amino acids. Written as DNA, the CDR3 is TGTGCCAGCAGCGGAACTAGCGGGAGCGGAAGCACAGATACGCAGTATTTT. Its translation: CASSGTSGSGSTDTQYF.

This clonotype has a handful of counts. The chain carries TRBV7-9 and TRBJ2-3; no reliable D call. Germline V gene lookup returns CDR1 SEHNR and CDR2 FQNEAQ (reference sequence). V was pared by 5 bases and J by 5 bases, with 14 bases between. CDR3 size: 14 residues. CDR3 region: CASSPRTAKDTQYF. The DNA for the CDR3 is TGTGCCAGCAGCCCCCGGACCGCAAAAGATACGCAGTATTTT. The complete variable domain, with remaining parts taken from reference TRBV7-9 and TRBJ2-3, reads DTGVSQNPRHKITKRGQNVTFRCDPISEHNRLYWYRQTLGQGPEFLTYFQNEAQLEKSRLLSDRFSAERPKGSFSTLEIQRTEQGDSAMYLCASSPRTAKDTQYFGPGTRLTVL.

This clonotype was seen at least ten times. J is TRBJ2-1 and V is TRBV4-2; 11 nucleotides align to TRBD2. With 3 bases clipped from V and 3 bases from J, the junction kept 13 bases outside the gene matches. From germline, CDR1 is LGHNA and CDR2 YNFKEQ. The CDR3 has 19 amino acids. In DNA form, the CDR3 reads TGTGCCAGCAGCCACTCGGCTAGGCTAGCGGGGGGCCTCTACAATGAGCAGTTCTTC. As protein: CASSHSARLAGGLYNEQFF.

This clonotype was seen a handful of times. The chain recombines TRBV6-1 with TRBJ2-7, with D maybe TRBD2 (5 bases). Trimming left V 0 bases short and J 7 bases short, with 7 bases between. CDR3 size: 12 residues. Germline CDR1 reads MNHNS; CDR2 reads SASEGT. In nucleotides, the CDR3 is TGTGCCAGCAGTGAAGCTTGGAGGGAGCAGTACTTC. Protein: CASSEAWREQYF.

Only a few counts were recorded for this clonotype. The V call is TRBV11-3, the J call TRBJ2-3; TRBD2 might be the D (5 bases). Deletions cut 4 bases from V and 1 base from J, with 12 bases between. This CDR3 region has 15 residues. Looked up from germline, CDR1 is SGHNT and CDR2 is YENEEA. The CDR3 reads CASSYRGAGTDTQYF. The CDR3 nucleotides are TGTGCCAGCAGCTACCGGGGAGCTGGCACAGATACGCAGTATTTT.

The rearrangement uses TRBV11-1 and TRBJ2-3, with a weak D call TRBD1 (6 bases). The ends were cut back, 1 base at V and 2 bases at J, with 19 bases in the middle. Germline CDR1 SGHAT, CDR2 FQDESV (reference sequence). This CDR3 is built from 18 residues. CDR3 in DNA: TGTGCCAGCAGCTTAGACCCCCAGGGGCCCCTTTACACAGATACGCAGTATTTT. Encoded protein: CASSLDPQGPLYTDTQYF.

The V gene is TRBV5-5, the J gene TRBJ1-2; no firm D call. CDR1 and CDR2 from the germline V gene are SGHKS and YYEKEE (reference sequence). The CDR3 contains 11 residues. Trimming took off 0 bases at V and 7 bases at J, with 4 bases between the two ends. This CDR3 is CASSLGLGYTF. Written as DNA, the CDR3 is TGTGCCAGCAGCTTGGGACTTGGCTACACCTTC.